This entry lists 18 T cell receptor beta chains sequenced from one sample in a study of cytomegalovirus exposure and HLA in healthy donors. 13 Jbeta primers and 60 Vbeta primers were used for the PCR. Assay: immunoSEQ multiplex PCR; the TCRdb copy retains only in-frame clones and omits some. The repertoire holds a few hundred thousand clones, with under 90% as singletons. Sequenced: PBMCs. These receptor sequences come from a girl between 2 and 10 years old in good health and CMV-seronegative.

This CDR3 is CATLTRGGPKCSGNTIYF. The CDR3 bases are TGTGCCACCCTCACCCGGGGAGGGCCAAAGTGCTCTGGAAACACCATATATTTT. This chain uses TRBV7-9 with TRBJ1-3; D gene ambiguous. The CDR3 totals 18 residues. V lost 10 bases and J 0 bases, leaving 25 bases between the germline ends. CDR1 and CDR2 (germline): SEHNR, FQNEAQ (reference sequence).

The CDR3 loop reads CASSEGLAGETQYF. CDR3 DNA sequence: TGCGCCAGCAGCGAGGGACTAGCTGGGGAGACCCAGTACTTC. The chain recombines TRBV5-1 with TRBJ2-5; 9 nucleotides match TRBD2. The junction had 6 bases not matched to a gene; V was cut back by 4 bases and J by 5 bases. This CDR3 has 14 residues. Germline V gives CDR1 SGHRS, CDR2 YFSETQ. Looking up the rest from reference TRBV5-1 and TRBJ2-5 gives the full variable domain: KAGVTQTPRYLIKTRGQQVTLSCSPISGHRSVSWYQQTPGQGLQFLFEYFSETQRNKGNFPGRFSGRQFSNSRSEMNVSTLELGDSALYLCASSEGLAGETQYFGPGTRLLVL.

The chain uses TRBV19 and TRBJ2-5, with TRBD1 matching over 8 bases. CDR3 length equals 15 residues. Trimming at V came to 5 bases and at J to 4 bases, leaving 9 bases not matched to a gene. Germline-derived CDR1 and CDR2 are LNHDA and SQIVND (reference sequence). The CDR3 here is CASSLGQVEGETQYF. Here the CDR3 DNA reads TGTGCCAGTAGTTTGGGACAGGTCGAAGGAGAGACCCAGTACTTC.

The chain is built from TRBV7-6 and TRBJ2-7; 11 nucleotides align to TRBD2. The V gene's germline CDR1 is SGHVS and CDR2 FNYEAQ. V dropped 1 base and J dropped 3; count of bases not matched to a gene: 5. This CDR3 comprises 16 residues. The CDR3 here is CASSLGVGLADYEQYF. The CDR3 DNA sequence: TGTGCCAGCAGCTTAGGTGTGGGACTAGCGGACTACGAGCAGTACTTC. Full variable domain (rest looked up from reference TRBV7-6 and TRBJ2-7): GAGVSQSPRYKVTKRGQDVALRCDPISGHVSLYWYRQALGQGPEFLTYFNYEAQQDKSGLPNDRFSAERPEGSISTLTIQRTEQRDSAMYRCASSLGVGLADYEQYFGPGTRLTVT.

The chain joins TRBV7-9 to TRBJ1-3; the D is unclear. Germline assignment: CDR1 SEHNR and CDR2 FQNEAQ (reference sequence). The ends were cut back, 4 bases at V and 4 bases at J, with 8 bases in the middle. The CDR3 covers 13 residues. This chain's CDR3 is CASSSGLGNTIYF. In DNA form, the CDR3 reads TGTGCCAGCAGCTCAGGCCTCGGAAACACCATATATTTT.

This clone turned up a few times. This chain uses TRBV18 with TRBJ1-3; TRBD1 might be the D (5 bases). Germline V CDR1 and CDR2: KGHSH, LQKENI. CDR3 length: 14 amino acids. The V end lost 5 bases, the J end lost 0 bases, and 8 bases lay between the germline ends. For the CDR3, the DNA is TGTGCCAGCTCAAAAGACAGCTCTGGAAACACCATATATTTT. Its translation is CASSKDSSGNTIYF.

The CDR3 loop is CASSWTEKNNQPQHF. In nucleotides, the CDR3 is TGTGCCAGCAGTTGGACAGAAAAAAACAATCAGCCCCAGCATTTT. The genes are TRBV28 and TRBJ1-5; possibly TRBD1 for D (6 bases). Germline values: CDR1 MDHEN, CDR2 SYDVKM. V lost 4 bases and J lost 3, with 13 bases in between. This CDR3 is built from 15 residues.

The V and J genes are TRBV30 and TRBJ1-1, with a tentative D call TRBD1 (5 bases). Germline CDR1 and CDR2: GTSNPN and SVGIG (reference sequence). V was clipped by 1 base and J by 6 bases, with 15 bases between them. The CDR3 totals 14 residues. The CDR3 spells CAWSGTSGFAEAFF. The CDR3 nucleotides read TGTGCCTGGAGTGGAACCTCAGGGTTCGCTGAAGCTTTCTTT.

The V and J genes are TRBV5-5 and TRBJ2-7, with 7 nucleotides matching TRBD1. The V segment lost 2 bases and the J segment 5 bases; nucleotides outside the gene matches: 10. This CDR3 has 15 residues. Per germline, CDR1 SGHKS and CDR2 YYEKEE (reference sequence). The CDR3 here is CASSFWAGGPHEQYF. Written as DNA, the CDR3 is TGTGCCAGCAGCTTCTGGGCAGGGGGTCCCCACGAGCAGTACTTC.

The genes are TRBV11-2 and TRBJ1-5, with no clear D. Germline CDR1 is SGHAT and CDR2 is FQNNGV. V was clipped by 3 bases and J by 1 base, with 10 bases between them. The CDR3 is 15 amino acids. The CDR3 here is CASSFGAGSNQPQHF. DNA for the CDR3: TGTGCCAGCAGCTTTGGCGCGGGGAGCAATCAGCCCCAGCATTTT.

This rearrangement joins TRBV29-1 to TRBJ1-2; D might be TRBD1 (5 bases). Trimming removed 2 bases from V and 7 bases from J, with 20 bases in between. The germline V gene has CDR1 SQVTM and CDR2 ANQGSEA. The CDR3 length is 15 residues. For the CDR3, the DNA is TGCAGCGTTGAACCCCGAGGTGGGGCGCTAGGTGGCTACACCTTC. Translating gives CSVEPRGGALGGYTF.

The chain employs TRBV30 and TRBJ1-4; tentatively, D is TRBD1 (5 bases). This CDR3 is built from 14 residues. The germline CDR1 and CDR2 sequences are GTSNPN and SVGIG (reference sequence). V lost 2 bases to trimming and J lost 7 bases, with 14 bases between them. The CDR3 DNA is TGTGCCTGGAGTCTGAGGGGAGGAGGTGAAAAACTGTTTTTT. It is translated as CAWSLRGGGEKLFF.

This chain links TRBV9 with TRBJ1-2; TRBD1 is a possible D gene (6 bases). The CDR3 spans 16 residues. The germline gives CDR1 SGDLS, CDR2 YYNGEE. The V gene lost 4 bases and the J gene lost 4 bases, with 20 bases spanning the gap. The CDR3 region is CASSRTGTPHAYGYTF. As DNA, the CDR3 is TGTGCCAGCAGCAGAACTGGGACACCGCACGCCTATGGCTACACCTTC.

J is TRBJ1-1 and V is TRBV7-8; D possibly corresponds to TRBD1 (5 bases). V was pared by 5 bases and J by 5 bases, with 15 bases between. The CDR3 sequence is 14 residues long. Germline V CDR1 and CDR2: SGHVS, FQNEAQ. This chain's CDR3 is CASSLNKGRTEAFF. The CDR3, as DNA: TGTGCCAGCAGCCTGAACAAGGGGCGAACTGAAGCTTTCTTT.

This chain connects TRBV2 to TRBJ1-4; possibly TRBD1 for D (6 bases). CDR3 length: 15 residues. The ends were cut back, 6 bases at V and 3 bases at J, with 14 bases in the middle. Germline V gene lookup returns CDR1 SNHLY and CDR2 FYNNEI. The CDR3 reads CASREQGFSNEKLFF. DNA for the CDR3: TGTGCCAGCAGAGAACAGGGTTTTTCTAATGAAAAACTGTTTTTT.

The CDR3 spells CASSKGQGAYEAFF. The CDR3 DNA is TGTGCCAGCAGCAAAGGACAGGGCGCTTATGAAGCTTTCTTT. This rearrangement joins TRBV9 to TRBJ1-1, with 8 bases aligning to TRBD1. The CDR3 consists of 14 residues. In germline, CDR1 is SGDLS, CDR2 YYNGEE. Trimming removed 4 bases from V and 7 bases from J; junction bases left unmatched: 9. The full variable domain, its missing parts supplied by reference TRBV9 and TRBJ1-1, is DSGVTQTPKHLITATGQRVTLRCSPRSGDLSVYWYQQSLDQGLQFLIQYYNGEERAKGNILERFSAQQFPDLHSELNLSSLELGDSALYFCASSKGQGAYEAFFGQGTRLTVV.

This chain links TRBV9 with TRBJ2-1, with D possibly being TRBD1 (5 bases). The ends were cut back, 3 bases at V and 8 bases at J, with 9 bases in the middle. The CDR3 totals 12 residues. Germline CDR1 and CDR2: SGDLS and YYNGEE. This CDR3 reads CASSGHRYEQFF. In DNA form, the CDR3 reads TGTGCCAGCAGCGGACACAGGTATGAGCAGTTCTTC.

The V and J genes are TRBV28 and TRBJ1-2; D ambiguous. The CDR3 is 12 residues long. V lost 5 bases, J lost 4 bases, and 8 bases lay in between. Per the germline V gene, CDR1 is MDHEN and CDR2 is SYDVKM. This CDR3 reads CASSLPFYGYTF. As DNA, the CDR3 is TGTGCCAGCAGTCTCCCTTTCTATGGCTACACCTTC.